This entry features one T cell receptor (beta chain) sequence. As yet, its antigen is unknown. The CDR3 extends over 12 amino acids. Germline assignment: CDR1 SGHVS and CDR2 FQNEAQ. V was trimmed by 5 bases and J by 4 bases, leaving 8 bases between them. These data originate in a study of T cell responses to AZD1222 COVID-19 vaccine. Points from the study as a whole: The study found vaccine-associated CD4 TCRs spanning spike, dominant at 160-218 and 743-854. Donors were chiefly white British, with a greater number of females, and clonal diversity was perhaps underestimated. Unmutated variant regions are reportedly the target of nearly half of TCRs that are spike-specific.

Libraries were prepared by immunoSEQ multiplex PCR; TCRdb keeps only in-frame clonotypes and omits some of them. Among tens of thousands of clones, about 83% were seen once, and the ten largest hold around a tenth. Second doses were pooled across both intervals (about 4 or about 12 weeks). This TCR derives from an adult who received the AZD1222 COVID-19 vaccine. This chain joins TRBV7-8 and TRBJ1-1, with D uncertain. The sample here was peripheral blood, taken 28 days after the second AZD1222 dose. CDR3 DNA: TGTGCCAGCAGCCCGGTTGCCACTGAAGCTTTCTTT. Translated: CASSPVATEAFF.